Following are 30 T cell receptor beta chains from one sample sequenced in a study of blood T cell repertoires in COVID-19. TCRdb's table, derived via immunoSEQ multiplex PCR, lists solely in-frame clones and lacks some. The table shows roughly 250,000 clones, with under 95% occurring only once. Sequencing was performed on PBMCs or T cells enriched from blood (not recorded which). The receptors stem from a woman under 30 who had recovered from COVID-19.

V is TRBV21-1 and J is TRBJ1-1; the table's D call, TRBD1, has no DNA check behind it. TRBV21-1 represents a pseudogene. The CDR3 is made up of 14 amino acids. The CDR3 coding sequence is TGTGCCAGCGAGGGGGACGGGAAGGACACTGAAGCTTTCTTT. Encoded protein: CASEGDGKDTEAFF.

This chain connects TRBV10-1 to TRBJ2-1; 9 positions match TRBD2. CDR1 and CDR2 from the germline V gene are WNHNN and SYGVQD (reference sequence). Trimming removed 7 bases from V and 4 bases from J; junction bases left unmatched: 8. This CDR3 has 15 amino acids. The CDR3 DNA is TGCGCCAGCACCATTGAGCGGGGGGTATACAATGAGCAGTTCTTC. Translating gives CASTIERGVYNEQFF.

The V and J genes are TRBV9 and TRBJ1-2; the D is unclear. The V gene's germline CDR1 is SGDLS and CDR2 YYNGEE. The ends were cut back, 0 bases at V and 3 bases at J, with 9 bases in the middle. The CDR3 is made up of 14 amino acids. The CDR3 DNA sequence: TGTGCCAGCAGCGTAGCTTGGAGCGACTATGGCTACACCTTC. It is translated as CASSVAWSDYGYTF.

This clone was seen only once. The J gene is TRBJ2-1, the V gene TRBV28; a possible D gene is TRBD2 (5 bases). The germline V gene encodes CDR1 MDHEN and CDR2 SYDVKM. The CDR3 sequence is 14 residues long. V was cut by 6 bases and J by 4 bases, with 13 bases left in between. The CDR3 coding sequence is TGTGCCAGCAGCCGGAGCGGAGCTTACAATGAGCAGTTCTTC. It encodes CASSRSGAYNEQFF.

The V gene is TRBV11-3, the J gene TRBJ1-2; D unresolved. The V gene's germline CDR1 is SGHNT and CDR2 YENEEA. This CDR3 is built from 16 residues. The V and J ends lost 1 base and 0 bases respectively, with 12 bases between them. CDR3 in amino acids: CASSLVPQVTNYGYTF. In DNA form, the CDR3 reads TGTGCCAGCAGCTTAGTTCCGCAGGTTACTAACTATGGCTACACCTTC.

This chain joins TRBV24-1 and TRBJ1-5, with D uncertain. The CDR3 covers 13 residues. V was shortened by 8 bases and J by 1 base, with 8 bases between the two germline ends. The germline CDR1 and CDR2 sequences are KGHDR and SFDVKD. CDR3 sequence: CATTAGSNQPQHF. In DNA, the CDR3 is TGTGCCACCACCGCGGGGAGCAATCAGCCCCAGCATTTT.

The rearrangement joins TRBV24-1 to TRBJ2-1; TRBD1 matches at 9 bases. CDR1 is KGHDR and CDR2 is SFDVKD in the germline V gene. The CDR3 has 19 amino acids. The trim removed 6 bases at V and 7 bases at J, leaving 21 bases unmatched. CDR3 DNA: TGTGCCACCAGTTTCCCGACGGGCTTCGACACAGGGGGCAAGAATGAGCAGTTCTTC. Protein: CATSFPTGFDTGGKNEQFF.

The chain is built from TRBV18 and TRBJ2-2; 10 bases fit TRBD2. Germline loops: CDR1 KGHSH, CDR2 LQKENI. This CDR3 is built from 18 residues. The V segment lost 1 base and the J segment 0 bases; nucleotides outside the gene matches: 5. CDR3 sequence reads: CASSPRPTSGTNTGELFF. The CDR3 DNA reads TGTGCCAGCTCACCACGCCCTACTAGCGGGACGAACACCGGGGAGCTGTTTTTT. Full variable domain (rest looked up from reference TRBV18 and TRBJ2-2): NAGVMQNPRHLVRRRGQEARLRCSPMKGHSHVYWYRQLPEEGLKFMVYLQKENIIDESGMPKERFSAEFPKEGPSILRIQQVVRGDSAAYFCASSPRPTSGTNTGELFFGEGSRLTVL.

The chain has TRBV10-3 and TRBJ1-5, with 8 bases lining up with TRBD1. V lost 3 bases and J lost 5; bases outside the gene matches: 9. This CDR3 contains 16 residues. Germline values: CDR1 ENHRY, CDR2 SYGVKD. The CDR3 DNA sequence: TGTGCCATCAGTGACGGTAGGCAGGGGGCTGATCAGCCCCAGCATTTT. This gives the protein CAISDGRQGADQPQHF.

The V and J genes are TRBV4-1 and TRBJ1-1, with D possibly TRBD1 on 5 matching bases. The length of the CDR3 is 16 residues. CDR1 and CDR2 from the germline V gene are MGHRA and YSYEKL. The V end lost 4 bases, the J end lost 1 base, and 16 bases lay between the germline ends. The CDR3 DNA follows: TGCGCCAGCAGCCGGAGAGACAGTAAAACGAACACTGAAGCTTTCTTT. Its translation is CASSRRDSKTNTEAFF.

The chain employs TRBV5-1 and TRBJ1-2; D may be TRBD1 (5 bases). The CDR3 is 14 residues long. In germline, CDR1 is SGHRS, CDR2 YFSETQ. V lost 4 bases and J lost 3, with 13 bases in between. CDR3 protein: CASSGRTGYYGYTF. In DNA form, the CDR3 reads TGCGCCAGCAGCGGAAGAACAGGATACTATGGCTACACCTTC. The variable domain in full, with the rest retrieved from reference TRBV5-1 and TRBJ1-2, is KAGVTQTPRYLIKTRGQQVTLSCSPISGHRSVSWYQQTPGQGLQFLFEYFSETQRNKGNFPGRFSGRQFSNSRSEMNVSTLELGDSALYLCASSGRTGYYGYTFGSGTRLTVV.

This clone has only one observation. This rearrangement joins TRBV5-1 to TRBJ2-1, with 9 bases matching TRBD2. Trimming cost V 0 bases and J 4 bases; bases outside gene matches: 5. CDR3 size: 16 residues. The germline V gene has CDR1 SGHRS and CDR2 YFSETQ. This chain's CDR3 is CASSLDFSGGYNEQFF. The DNA for the CDR3 is TGCGCCAGCAGCTTGGATTTTAGCGGGGGATACAATGAGCAGTTCTTC.

This clone has just one count. J is TRBJ2-1 and V is TRBV7-3; TRBD2 matches 10 bases. CDR1 is SGHTA, CDR2 FQGTGA, per germline. Trimming cost V 5 bases and J 10 bases; bases outside gene matches: 17. This CDR3 has 17 amino acids. The CDR3 is CASSRDRRTSGAREQFF. CDR3 in DNA: TGTGCCAGCAGCCGGGACAGAAGGACTAGCGGAGCTCGGGAGCAGTTCTTC.

In this sample, this clone turned up once. The CDR3 region is CARSSGTGGWWTEAFF. The DNA of the CDR3 is TGTGCCAGAAGCTCCGGGACAGGTGGTTGGTGGACTGAAGCTTTCTTT. The chain recombines TRBV5-3 with TRBJ1-1, with 8 bases that match TRBD1. TRBV5-3 is labeled an ORF, and its function is uncertain. The CDR3 is 16 amino acids. V gave up 3 bases and J gave up 5 bases; unmatched junction bases: 12.

This chain links TRBV7-2 with TRBJ1-6, with TRBD1 matching over 7 bases. Germline V CDR1 and CDR2: SGHTA, FQGNSA. This CDR3 comprises 17 residues. The trim removed 0 bases at V and 9 bases at J, leaving 11 bases unmatched. The CDR3 sequence: CASSLAYHRGISSPLHF. Here the CDR3 DNA reads TGTGCCAGCAGCTTAGCGTACCACAGGGGAATCAGTTCACCCCTCCACTTT.

The rearrangement links TRBV11-2 to TRBJ2-3, with TRBD1 as a possible D gene (5 bases). The CDR3 covers 14 residues. V shed 7 bases and J shed 2 bases, with 13 bases lying between them. Looked up from germline, CDR1 is SGHAT and CDR2 is FQNNGV. The DNA for the CDR3 is TGTGCCAGCACCTGGAAGGGGCTCACAGATACGCAGTATTTT. Translation: CASTWKGLTDTQYF.

This sequence joins TRBV5-1 and TRBJ1-2; 7 positions match TRBD1. Trimming cost V 6 bases and J 7 bases; bases outside gene matches: 15. Per the germline V gene, CDR1 is SGHRS and CDR2 is YFSETQ. The CDR3 is made up of 15 amino acids. The CDR3 DNA reads TGCGCCAGCACCCCGGGTGGTCAGGGGGTAATTGGCTACACCTTC. Translating it yields CASTPGGQGVIGYTF.

The CDR3 region has the DNA TGTGCCAGCAGACTAACAGGGTTCGCTGAAGCTTTCTTT. Translating it yields CASRLTGFAEAFF. This chain uses TRBV6-5 with TRBJ1-1, with D possibly matching TRBD1 (6 bases). From germline, CDR1 is MNHEY and CDR2 SVGAGI. Trimming removed 6 bases at V and 6 bases at J, with 14 bases between. The CDR3 is 13 amino acids.

This clone is a singleton in its sample. The rearrangement uses TRBV6-5 and TRBJ1-2, with 7 bases aligning to TRBD1. Germline V gene sequence: CDR1 MNHEY, CDR2 SVGAGI. V shed 2 bases, J shed 4 bases, and the junction held 1 base outside the gene matches. The CDR3 is 13 residues long. CDR3 protein: CASSYRDSYGYTF. For the CDR3, the DNA is TGTGCCAGCAGTTACCGGGACAGCTATGGCTACACCTTC.

The chain employs TRBV10-3 and TRBJ2-3; perhaps TRBD2 as D (6 bases). Trimming took 2 bases from V and 5 from J, leaving 14 bases between them. CDR1 ENHRY and CDR2 SYGVKD come from the germline V gene. The CDR3 is 15 residues long. CDR3 loop: CAISEREYGIDTQYF. Here the CDR3 DNA reads TGTGCCATCAGTGAGCGGGAGTACGGGATAGATACGCAGTATTTT.

The rearrangement links TRBV9 to TRBJ2-7; 15 positions match TRBD2. CDR3 length equals 17 residues. CDR1 SGDLS and CDR2 YYNGEE come from the germline V gene. V gave up 3 bases and J gave up 5 bases; unmatched junction bases: 9. CDR3 protein: CASSGTSGGASQNEQYF. The CDR3 region has the DNA TGTGCCAGCAGCGGGACTAGCGGGGGGGCATCTCAAAACGAGCAGTACTTC.

The J gene is TRBJ1-1, the V gene TRBV28; D gene ambiguous. The V gene lost 5 bases and the J gene lost 2 bases, with 3 bases spanning the gap. Germline CDR1 is MDHEN and CDR2 is SYDVKM. The CDR3 length is 11 residues. The DNA of the CDR3 is TGTGCCAGCAGTCATAACACTGAAGCTTTCTTT. Protein sequence: CASSHNTEAFF.

This sequence joins TRBV15 and TRBJ2-7, with 8 bases that match TRBD1. With 5 bases clipped from V and 0 bases from J, the junction kept 6 bases outside the gene matches. CDR1 and CDR2 from the germline V gene are LNHNV and YYDKDF (reference sequence). This CDR3 is 15 amino acids long. CDR3 in amino acids: CATSADRVSSYEQYF. CDR3 nucleotides: TGTGCCACCAGCGCGGACAGGGTCAGCTCCTACGAGCAGTACTTC.

The chain joins TRBV19 to TRBJ1-2, with 7 bases matching TRBD1. Germline-derived CDR1 and CDR2 are LNHDA and SQIVND (reference sequence). The CDR3 runs to 17 residues. V dropped 4 bases and J dropped 0; count of bases not matched to a gene: 11. The DNA of the CDR3 is TGTGCCAGTAGTAACCCGACAGGGTATCAGGCTAACTATGGCTACACCTTC. Its protein is CASSNPTGYQANYGYTF.

The V call is TRBV19, the J call TRBJ1-2; possible D gene TRBD1, 6 bases. Germline V gene data show CDR1 as LNHDA and CDR2 as SQIVND (reference sequence). V was cut by 8 bases and J by 1 base, with 8 bases left in between. CDR3 length: 12 residues. The CDR3 is CASGGSNYGYTF. CDR3 nucleotides: TGTGCCAGTGGGGGCAGTAACTATGGCTACACCTTC.

This clone showed up just once. V is TRBV9 and J is TRBJ1-2, with 10 bases lining up with TRBD1. Germline CDR1 reads SGDLS; CDR2 reads YYNGEE. This CDR3 contains 15 residues. After removal of 3 bases from V and 4 bases from J, the junction contained 6 bases not matched to a gene. The CDR3 loop reads CASSAGTGAGYGYTF. The CDR3 DNA follows: TGTGCCAGCAGCGCCGGGACAGGGGCCGGCTATGGCTACACCTTC. The full variable domain, with the rest looked up from reference TRBV9 and TRBJ1-2, is DSGVTQTPKHLITATGQRVTLRCSPRSGDLSVYWYQQSLDQGLQFLIQYYNGEERAKGNILERFSAQQFPDLHSELNLSSLELGDSALYFCASSAGTGAGYGYTFGSGTRLTVV.

The genes are TRBV18 and TRBJ1-1; D is perhaps TRBD1 (5 bases). This CDR3 spans 15 amino acids. V was clipped by 0 bases and J by 6 bases, with 14 bases between them. Germline CDR1 and CDR2: KGHSH and LQKENI. CDR3 in DNA: TGTGCCAGCTCACCACCGGGGGGGTCCCGCGCTGAAGCTTTCTTT. Protein sequence: CASSPPGGSRAEAFF. Complete variable domain (other parts from reference TRBV18 and TRBJ1-1): NAGVMQNPRHLVRRRGQEARLRCSPMKGHSHVYWYRQLPEEGLKFMVYLQKENIIDESGMPKERFSAEFPKEGPSILRIQQVVRGDSAAYFCASSPPGGSRAEAFFGQGTRLTVV.

This chain joins TRBV2 and TRBJ1-2; D is perhaps TRBD1 (5 bases). The V and J ends lost 4 bases and 4 bases respectively, with 13 bases between them. CDR3 length: 14 residues. Germline V gene data show CDR1 as SNHLY and CDR2 as FYNNEI. The CDR3 loop is CASSGTSGSYGYTF. As DNA, the CDR3 is TGTGCCAGCAGTGGTACTTCAGGGTCCTATGGCTACACCTTC.

This chain uses TRBV20-1 with TRBJ2-3; tentative D call: TRBD2 (5 bases). CDR1 and CDR2 from the germline V gene are DFQATT and SNEGSKA (reference sequence). With 3 bases removed from V and 2 bases from J, the gap between germline ends came to 12 bases. The CDR3 consists of 14 residues. The CDR3 DNA sequence: TGCAGTGCTAGTTCGACTATTGTCACAGATACGCAGTATTTT. This gives the protein CSASSTIVTDTQYF.

V usage is TRBV3-1 (or the pseudogene TRBV3-2) and J usage is TRBJ2-5; tentatively, D is TRBD1 (6 bases). Germline V CDR1 and CDR2: LGHDT, YNNKEL (reference sequence). The CDR3 covers 14 residues. The germline V and J ends were trimmed by 2 bases and 6 bases, with 13 bases remaining between them. As DNA, the CDR3 is TGTGCCAGCAGCCAACAGGGGTCCGGACAGACCCAGTACTTC. Its translation is CASSQQGSGQTQYF.